This is a list of T cell receptor beta chains from one sample in a study of shared clonotypes between healthy human individuals. Using immunoSEQ multiplex PCR, the repertoire was profiled, and TCRdb retains in-frame clones only, with some absent. The data show more than 2 million clones, with 93% seen just once and 1.5% to 2% held by the top ten. The sequencing sample was made of naive CD8+ T cells from PBMCs. The origin of the receptors is a man younger than 35 in good health. Some clones in this sample may be carry-over from other donors' samples. Both conserved end residues are part of each CDR3. A D gene is named only where the DNA matches it firmly.

j_call v_call d_call cdr3_aa cdr3_nt
TRBJ2-5 TRBV7-9 NA CASRSTLLGTQYF TGTGCCAGCAGATCTACTCTTCTCGGGACCCAGTACTTC
TRBJ2-2 TRBV7-3 TRBD2 CASSYPSGRAAGELFF TGTGCCAGCAGCTACCCTAGCGGGAGGGCCGCCGGGGAGCTGTTTTTT
TRBJ1-4 TRBV7-8 NA CASSLEAATNEKLFF TGTGCCAGCAGCTTAGAGGCAGCAACTAATGAAAAACTGTTTTTT
TRBJ1-1 TRBV27 NA CASSLGGANTEAFF TGTGCCAGCAGTTTAGGAGGAGCGAACACTGAAGCTTTCTTT
TRBJ2-5 TRBV30 TRBD2 CAGIDGRGTQYF TGTGCGGGGATTGATGGGAGGGGGACCCAGTACTTC
TRBJ2-1 TRBV28 TRBD2 CASSLFGGDYNEQFF TGTGCCAGCAGTTTATTCGGGGGGGACTACAATGAGCAGTTCTTC
TRBJ1-1 TRBV7-9 NA CASSLALGDGPEAFF TGTGCCAGCAGCTTAGCTCTCGGGGACGGCCCTGAAGCTTTCTTT
TRBJ2-1 TRBV11-2 NA CASSLSTGLAVNEQFF TGTGCCAGCAGCTTAAGTACAGGGTTGGCGGTCAATGAGCAGTTCTTC
TRBJ1-1 TRBV6-6 NA CASSYQLEAFF TGTGCCAGCAGTTACCAGTTAGAAGCTTTCTTT
TRBJ2-5 TRBV5-1 NA CASSFGTANAETQYF TGCGCCAGCAGCTTTGGGACGGCGAATGCGGAGACCCAGTACTTC
TRBJ2-7 TRBV19 NA CASTPRGKDEQYF TGTGCCAGTACCCCCCGGGGGAAGGACGAGCAGTACTTC
TRBJ2-1 TRBV29-1 NA CSGLGVDRYTYNEQFF TGCAGCGGACTGGGGGTAGACAGGTACACATACAATGAGCAGTTCTTC
TRBJ1-1 TRBV30 NA CAWSVGGVWNTEAFF TGTGCCTGGAGTGTAGGGGGGGTGTGGAACACTGAAGCTTTCTTT
TRBJ2-1 TRBV28 NA CASSPGLSSYNEQFF TGTGCCAGTAGCCCGGGACTGTCCTCCTACAATGAGCAGTTCTTC
TRBJ2-1 TRBV30 TRBD2 CAWRGLASSSYNEQFF TGTGCCTGGAGGGGACTAGCGTCGAGCTCCTACAATGAGCAGTTCTTC
TRBJ2-1 TRBV11-1 NA CASSPGYTGDKFF TGTGCCAGCAGCCCCGGCTATACCGGTGACAAGTTCTTC
TRBJ2-1 TRBV19 NA CASSYGEADNEQFF TGTGCCAGTAGTTACGGGGAGGCAGACAATGAGCAGTTCTTC
TRBJ1-1 TRBV29-1 NA CSAEGPSDEVNTEAFF TGCAGCGCCGAGGGACCCTCGGATGAGGTGAACACTGAAGCTTTCTTT
TRBJ1-1 TRBV5-1 TRBD1 CASSLAAGGAAEAFF TGCGCCAGCAGCTTGGCCGCAGGGGGCGCGGCTGAAGCTTTCTTT
TRBJ1-2 TRBV5-6 TRBD1 CASGKTGVHGYTF TGTGCCAGCGGCAAGACAGGGGTTCATGGCTACACCTTC
TRBJ1-2 TRBV5-8 NA CASRQMLSDGYTF TGTGCCAGCAGACAAATGTTATCTGATGGCTACACCTTC
TRBJ1-1 TRBV27 NA CASRRTFGTEAFF TGTGCCAGCAGGAGGACGTTCGGCACTGAAGCTTTCTTT
TRBJ1-1 TRBV30 NA CAWSVLGNTEAFF TGTGCCTGGAGTGTACTAGGGAACACTGAAGCTTTCTTT
TRBJ2-7 TRBV27 TRBD2 CASSLRTSGKYEQYF TGTGCCAGCAGTTTAAGGACTAGCGGAAAGTACGAGCAGTACTTC
TRBJ2-5 TRBV5-1 TRBD2 CASSLAFIGLAEQGRETQYF TGCGCCAGCAGCTTGGCCTTTATCGGACTAGCGGAACAGGGTCGGGAGACCCAGTACTTC
TRBJ1-2 TRBV6-5 NA CASSFIQGDYGYTF TGTGCCAGCAGTTTCATACAGGGAGACTATGGCTACACCTTC
TRBJ2-3 TRBV15 NA CATSRVVADTQYF TGTGCCACCAGCAGAGTGGTCGCAGATACGCAGTATTTT
TRBJ1-2 TRBV15 NA CATSGGWKPDGYTF TGTGCCACCAGCGGGGGCTGGAAGCCGGATGGCTACACCTTC
TRBJ2-3 TRBV12-5 TRBD2 CASGLEGLAGWADTQYF TGTGCTAGTGGTTTGGAGGGACTAGCGGGATGGGCGGATACGCAGTATTTT
TRBJ2-3 TRBV30 NA CAWSPDVGPTDTQYF TGTGCCTGGAGTCCAGACGTGGGCCCCACAGATACGCAGTATTTT
TRBJ1-2 TRBV7-9 NA CASSEGGLSGYTF TGTGCCAGCAGCGAGGGGGGGCTTAGCGGCTACACCTTC
TRBJ2-7 TRBV14 NA CASSPNGVYEQYF TGTGCCAGCAGCCCCAACGGGGTATACGAGCAGTACTTC
TRBJ2-2 TRBV4-3 TRBD2 CASSQDLLAGRVGELFF TGCGCCAGCAGCCAAGACTTACTAGCGGGACGCGTCGGGGAGCTGTTTTTT
TRBJ1-2 TRBV10-3 NA CAITRDGYYGYTF TGTGCCATCACCCGGGACGGCTACTATGGCTACACCTTC
TRBJ1-1 TRBV6-1 NA CASSEAAGHTEAFF TGTGCCAGCAGTGAAGCCGCAGGACACACTGAAGCTTTCTTT